This is a list of T cell receptor beta chains from one sample in a study of blood T cell repertoires in COVID-19. The assay was immunoSEQ multiplex PCR, and TCRdb's table has in-frame clones only and misses some. In the table there are some 150,000 clones, 89% of which are singletons. Material for sequencing was PBMCs or T cells enriched from blood (not recorded which). The source is a woman under 30 who had recovered from COVID-19. Both conserved end residues are part of each CDR3. A D gene is named only where the DNA matches it firmly. A row's size may be missing; if present it is once, few, many or a size class.

d_gene,v_gene,j_gene,abundance,CDR3aa,CDR3nt
TRBD2,TRBV15,TRBJ2-7,once,CATSRVGSGRDEQYF,TGTGCCACCAGCAGAGTGGGTAGCGGGAGGGACGAGCAGTACTTC
TRBD1,TRBV28,TRBJ1-1,-,CASSSPGTGPSEAFF,TGTGCCAGCAGCTCCCCCGGGACAGGGCCCTCTGAAGCTTTCTTT
TRBD1,TRBV15,TRBJ2-7,-,CATSRELDRYTGQYF,TGTGCCACCAGCAGAGAATTGGACAGGTATACCGGGCAGTACTTC
TRBD2,TRBV4-1,TRBJ2-3,-,CASSQDNSGSIKDTQYF,TGCGCCAGCAGCCAAGATAATAGCGGGAGTATCAAAGATACGCAGTATTTT
-,TRBV10-3,TRBJ2-3,-,CAIRPSITTDTQYF,TGTGCCATTAGACCTAGTATCACCACAGATACGCAGTATTTT
-,TRBV5-1,TRBJ1-2,-,CASAGVRIDDGYTF,TGCGCCAGCGCTGGTGTGAGGATCGACGATGGCTACACCTTC
-,TRBV7-3,TRBJ2-1,-,CASSLIGGSEQFF,TGTGCCAGCAGCCTCATCGGGGGTAGTGAGCAGTTCTTC
-,TRBV28,TRBJ1-5,-,CASSSGFQPQHF,TGTGCCAGCAGTTCAGGGTTCCAGCCCCAGCATTTT
-,TRBV2,TRBJ2-1,-,CASRTSAHNEQFF,TGTGCCAGCAGGACTTCAGCCCACAATGAGCAGTTCTTC
TRBD1,TRBV6-2/TRBV6-3,TRBJ2-7,-,CASSSGTGTLLNSYEQYF,TGTGCCAGCAGCTCCGGGACAGGAACTCTGCTTAACTCCTACGAGCAGTACTTC
TRBD1,TRBV23-1,TRBJ1-1,-,CASRYTGEGTEAFF,TGCGCCAGCCGATACACAGGGGAAGGAACTGAAGCTTTCTTT
TRBD1,TRBV2,TRBJ2-2,-,CASSGVRGSTGELFF,TGTGCCAGCAGTGGGGTCAGGGGGAGCACCGGGGAGCTGTTTTTT
TRBD2,TRBV6-1,TRBJ2-1,few,CASSETERASGRWNEQFF,TGTGCCAGCAGTGAAACAGAACGGGCCAGCGGGAGGTGGAATGAGCAGTTCTTC
-,TRBV18,TRBJ1-2,-,CASSPDTFSNYGYTF,TGTGCCAGCTCACCGGACACATTCTCTAACTATGGCTACACCTTC
TRBD1,TRBV5-1,TRBJ2-3,-,CASRTGGLPLPADTQYF,TGCGCCAGCAGGACAGGGGGCCTGCCACTGCCGGCAGATACGCAGTATTTT
-,TRBV15,TRBJ2-7,-,CATSSYREEYEQYF,TGTGCCACCAGCTCCTACAGGGAAGAGTACGAGCAGTACTTC
TRBD2,TRBV28,TRBJ2-3,-,CASSLYAPHRDGGMDTQYF,TGTGCCAGCAGTTTATACGCACCCCACCGGGACGGGGGGATGGATACGCAGTATTTT
TRBD2,TRBV10-1,TRBJ2-2,few,CASRERGVTSGAHGELFF,TGCGCCAGCAGAGAGCGGGGGGTGACTAGCGGGGCCCACGGGGAGCTGTTTTTT
-,TRBV4-1,TRBJ1-4,-,CASSQAIRGGEKLFF,TGCGCCAGCAGCCAAGCAATTAGAGGGGGTGAAAAACTGTTTTTT
-,TRBV5-1,TRBJ2-7,-,CASSSGGYYEQYF,TGCGCCAGCAGCTCCGGGGGTTACTACGAGCAGTACTTC
TRBD2,TRBV4-1,TRBJ2-7,once,CASSQAWTSGAYEQYF,TGCGCCAGCAGCCAAGCTTGGACTAGCGGGGCCTACGAGCAGTACTTC
-,TRBV28,TRBJ1-1,-,CASRRPGRGELNTEAFF,TGTGCCAGCAGGCGACCGGGGCGGGGGGAATTGAACACTGAAGCTTTCTTT
-,TRBV5-6,TRBJ1-5,-,CASSDTRTGNQPQHF,TGTGCCAGCAGCGATACTAGGACGGGGAATCAGCCCCAGCATTTT
TRBD2,TRBV7-8,TRBJ2-2,once,CASSARSGRAANTGELFF,TGTGCCAGCAGCGCTAGAAGCGGGAGGGCCGCGAACACCGGGGAGCTGTTTTTT
-,TRBV28,TRBJ1-2,-,CASSLYSAPIYGYTF,TGTGCCAGCAGTTTATACTCCGCACCAATCTATGGCTACACCTTC
TRBD2,TRBV15,TRBJ2-5,-,CATSRDGGRASGRRETQYF,TGTGCCACCAGCAGAGATGGAGGGCGGGCTAGCGGGAGGAGAGAGACCCAGTACTTC
TRBD1,TRBV5-6,TRBJ1-2,-,CASRLTGGYGYTF,TGTGCCAGCAGACTGACAGGGGGTTATGGCTACACCTTC
TRBD2,TRBV9,TRBJ2-1,-,CASSVVAGAFREQFF,TGTGCCAGCAGCGTAGTGGCGGGAGCCTTCCGGGAGCAGTTCTTC
TRBD2,TRBV28,TRBJ2-5,-,CASNTGTSGREGETQYF,TGTGCCAGCAATACCGGGACTAGCGGGAGGGAGGGAGAGACCCAGTACTTC
-,TRBV7-2,TRBJ1-2,-,CASSPRQNRLNYGYTF,TGTGCCAGCAGCCCAAGACAGAACAGACTTAACTATGGCTACACCTTC
-,TRBV6-5,TRBJ2-7,-,CASSTPRGSPHEQYF,TGTGCCAGCAGTACTCCACGGGGGAGTCCCCACGAGCAGTACTTC
TRBD1,TRBV28,TRBJ1-6,once,CASSPALGQGNNLHF,TGTGCCAGCAGTCCTGCACTGGGACAGGGCAACAACCTCCACTTT
-,TRBV5-6,TRBJ2-7,-,CASSLGGQGYF,TGTGCCAGCAGCCTTGGTGGGCAAGGGTACTTC
TRBD1,TRBV28,TRBJ2-5,-,CASSPLGAGGVTETQYF,TGTGCCAGCAGTCCCCTAGGGGCAGGGGGCGTGACGGAGACCCAGTACTTC
TRBD2,TRBV15,TRBJ2-1,-,CATRLWVGTSGRNEQFF,TGTGCCACCAGGTTATGGGTGGGGACTAGCGGGAGGAATGAGCAGTTCTTC
-,TRBV3-1/TRBV3-2,TRBJ2-1,-,CASSMSENYNEQFF,TGTGCCAGCAGTATGAGCGAGAACTACAATGAGCAGTTCTTC
-,TRBV5-1,TRBJ2-1,-,CASSLDSYNEQFF,TGCGCCAGCAGCTTGGACAGTTACAATGAGCAGTTCTTC
-,TRBV5-4,TRBJ1-4,-,CASSSDTNEKLFF,TGTGCCAGCAGCTCTGACACGAATGAAAAACTGTTTTTT
TRBD2,TRBV4-2,TRBJ2-3,few,CASSQDPAGVNTQYF,TGTGCCAGCAGCCAAGATCCAGCGGGAGTCAATACGCAGTATTTT
TRBD2,TRBV9,TRBJ2-2,-,CASSRTSGGGELFF,TGTGCCAGCAGCCGGACTAGCGGCGGCGGGGAGCTGTTTTTT
-,TRBV28,TRBJ1-5,few,CASFNGGGSSQPQHF,TGTGCCAGCTTTAACGGGGGGGGTTCCAGTCAGCCCCAGCATTTT
TRBD2,TRBV27,TRBJ2-1,-,CASREWTSGSPSPLGNEQFF,TGTGCCAGCAGAGAGTGGACTAGCGGGAGTCCCTCACCTTTAGGCAATGAGCAGTTCTTC
TRBD2,TRBV30,TRBJ2-7,once,CAWSVGSLAGGYEQYF,TGTGCCTGGAGTGTAGGCTCACTAGCGGGAGGGTACGAGCAGTACTTC
-,TRBV2,TRBJ1-1,-,CASSVRTEAFF,TGTGCCAGCAGTGTCAGGACTGAAGCTTTCTTT
TRBD1,TRBV13,TRBJ2-1,-,CASSFGQGIGEQFF,TGTGCCAGCAGCTTTGGACAGGGGATAGGTGAGCAGTTCTTC
TRBD2,TRBV28,TRBJ2-7,-,CASSSSGGALPWQYF,TGTGCCAGCAGTTCCTCGGGAGGGGCCCTCCCGTGGCAGTACTTC
TRBD2,TRBV6-2/TRBV6-3,TRBJ2-7,-,CASSQGLAGRYEQYF,TGTGCCAGCAGCCAGGGACTAGCGGGACGGTACGAGCAGTACTTC
TRBD2,TRBV19,TRBJ2-5,-,CASSMKGLAGGLYQETQYF,TGTGCCAGTAGTATGAAGGGACTAGCGGGAGGACTGTACCAAGAGACCCAGTACTTC
-,TRBV20-1,TRBJ2-4,-,CSASHRGDIQYF,TGCAGTGCTAGTCATAGGGGTGACATTCAGTACTTC
-,TRBV15,TRBJ1-6,-,CATSSNYNSPLHF,TGTGCCACCAGCAGCAACTATAATTCACCCCTCCACTTT
TRBD2,TRBV7-6,TRBJ2-2,-,CASRASGSGGELFF,TGTGCCAGCAGGGCTAGCGGGAGTGGCGGGGAGCTGTTTTTT